Presented here are 25 T cell receptor beta chains from one specimen sequenced in a study of blood T cell repertoires in COVID-19. The table came from immunoSEQ multiplex PCR; TCRdb's copy has only in-frame clones and leaves some out. The data contain 310,000 or so clones, roughly 86% of them singletons. The sample was peripheral blood. The receptors were gathered from a woman in her 30s with COVID-19, enrolled during active disease.

The chain recombines TRBV23-1 with TRBJ2-1; no definite D call. TRBV23-1 is an ORF, and what it does is uncertain. This CDR3 is built from 15 residues. Trimming pared 4 bases from V and 3 bases from J, leaving 13 bases between. The CDR3 DNA reads TGCGCCAGCAGTCCCCCCGTATATAACTACAATGAGCAGTTCTTC. It translates to CASSPPVYNYNEQFF.

V usage is TRBV7-9 and J usage is TRBJ2-1; no definite D call. In germline, CDR1 is SEHNR, CDR2 FQNEAQ (reference sequence). Trimming removed 4 bases from V and 3 bases from J, with 7 bases in between. The CDR3 covers 13 residues. This CDR3 reads CASSWANYNEQFF. The DNA of the CDR3 is TGTGCCAGCAGCTGGGCTAACTACAATGAGCAGTTCTTC.

V usage is TRBV19 and J usage is TRBJ1-5, with 7 bases fitting TRBD1. Germline-derived CDR1 and CDR2 are LNHDA and SQIVND (reference sequence). The V segment lost 1 base and the J segment 5 bases; nucleotides outside the gene matches: 14. This CDR3 spans 18 amino acids. CDR3 residues: CASSIGSGQLKVYQPQHF. The CDR3, as DNA: TGTGCCAGTAGTATAGGGTCGGGACAGTTAAAGGTCTATCAGCCCCAGCATTTT.

The chain uses TRBV12-3 or TRBV12-4 and TRBJ2-1, with a tentative D call TRBD2 (5 bases). This CDR3 region has 13 residues. V lost 1 base and J 10 bases, leaving 11 bases between the germline ends. The CDR3 sequence is CASSLERGSEQFF. CDR3 nucleotide sequence: TGTGCCAGCAGTTTAGAACGGGGAAGCGAGCAGTTCTTC.

The V and J genes are TRBV6-2 or TRBV6-3 and TRBJ1-5; 7 positions agree with TRBD1. The CDR3 has 15 residues. V lost 6 bases and J lost 6; bases outside the gene matches: 11. Germline CDR1 MNHEY, CDR2 SVGEGT. The chain's CDR3 is CASSHGQVVSQPQHF. The CDR3 DNA is TGTGCCAGCAGCCACGGACAGGTTGTTAGTCAGCCCCAGCATTTT.

J is TRBJ1-1 and V is TRBV3-1 (or the pseudogene TRBV3-2), with a tentative D call TRBD1 (5 bases). Trimming pared 0 bases from V and 4 bases from J, leaving 15 bases between. This CDR3 comprises 16 residues. Germline values: CDR1 LGHDT, CDR2 YNNKEL (reference sequence). CDR3 sequence (DNA): TGTGCCAGCAGCCAAGAGGGCGATAAGGGGTGCACTGAAGCTTTCTTT. Encoded protein: CASSQEGDKGCTEAFF.

This chain links TRBV5-4 with TRBJ2-7; 8 positions agree with TRBD2. Germline V gene data show CDR1 as SGHNT and CDR2 as YYREEE (reference sequence). The CDR3 sequence is 16 residues long. Germline trimming cut 4 bases from V and 0 bases from J; bases unmatched to any gene: 9. CDR3 bases: TGTGCCAGCAGCGTTTCTAGCGGGCCCCTCTCCTACGAGCAGTACTTC. Its protein is CASSVSSGPLSYEQYF. Based on the CDR3 plus reference TRBV5-4 and TRBJ2-7, the full variable domain is ETGVTQSPTHLIKTRGQQVTLRCSSQSGHNTVSWYQQALGQGPQFIFQYYREEENGRGNFPPRFSGLQFPNYSSELNVNALELDDSALYLCASSVSSGPLSYEQYFGPGTRLTVT.

The chain joins TRBV28 to TRBJ1-1; D might be TRBD1 (5 bases). Trimming removed 3 bases from V and 1 base from J, with 9 bases in between. From germline, CDR1 is MDHEN and CDR2 SYDVKM. The CDR3 runs to 14 residues. The CDR3 coding sequence is TGTGCCAGCAGTTTGCGGCAGGGGAACACTGAAGCTTTCTTT. Translating gives CASSLRQGNTEAFF.

Written as DNA, the CDR3 is TGTGCCTGGAGGCGGAGGGGCGGCTATGGCTACACCTTC. It encodes CAWRRRGGYGYTF. V gene TRBV30 combines with J gene TRBJ1-2; D possibly corresponds to TRBD1 (5 bases). Per the germline V gene, CDR1 is GTSNPN and CDR2 is SVGIG (reference sequence). CDR3 length: 13 amino acids. V was shortened by 3 bases and J by 4 bases, with 12 bases between the two germline ends.

The chain carries TRBV4-2 and TRBJ1-5; 9 nucleotides agree with TRBD1. Germline assignment: CDR1 LGHNA and CDR2 YNFKEQ. The ends lost 0 bases at V and 4 bases at J; junction bases unmatched: 10. The CDR3 spans 18 residues. CDR3 DNA sequence: TGTGCCAGCAGCCAAGATCTTAACAGGGGGCTAGGAAATCAGCCCCAGCATTTT. Residues: CASSQDLNRGLGNQPQHF.

This chain joins TRBV3-1 (or the pseudogene TRBV3-2) and TRBJ2-7; 11 nucleotides match TRBD2. V lost 4 bases, J lost 7 bases, and 6 bases stayed unmatched. Germline loops: CDR1 LGHDT, CDR2 YNNKEL (reference sequence). The length of the CDR3 is 14 residues. DNA of the CDR3: TGTGCCAGCAGCCTTAGCGGGAGGGCCTGGGAGCAGTACTTC. This encodes CASSLSGRAWEQYF.

The gene calls are TRBV5-1 and TRBJ2-3, with a weak D call TRBD2 (6 bases). The germline gives CDR1 SGHRS, CDR2 YFSETQ. The V end was cut by 1 base, the J end by 5 bases, with 14 bases between. The CDR3 extends over 15 amino acids. CDR3 bases: TGCGCCAGCAGCTTGTACGGGAGTTCCGAAGATACGCAGTATTTT. Its protein product is CASSLYGSSEDTQYF.

J is TRBJ2-5 and V is TRBV10-2; 9 bases are a match to TRBD1. The length of the CDR3 is 14 residues. With 5 bases clipped from V and 2 bases from J, the junction kept 3 bases outside the gene matches. CDR1 and CDR2 (germline): WSHSY, SAAADI. CDR3 coding DNA: TGCGCCAGCAGTTCGACAGGGGGGCAAGAGACCCAGTACTTC. This codes for CASSSTGGQETQYF.

The CDR3 protein is CSALIPSYEQYF. The DNA for the CDR3 is TGCAGCGCCTTAATCCCCTCCTACGAGCAGTACTTC. The chain recombines TRBV29-1 with TRBJ2-7, with D unclear. Trimming removed 7 bases from V and 0 bases from J, with 10 bases in between. The CDR3 is 12 amino acids. Germline assignment: CDR1 SQVTM and CDR2 ANQGSEA.

The chain employs TRBV6-2 or TRBV6-3 and TRBJ1-2, with 8 bases matching TRBD1. The germline V gene has CDR1 MNHEY and CDR2 SVGEGT. The CDR3 is 13 amino acids. The V gene end was trimmed by 7 bases and the J gene end by 5 bases; junction bases not matched to a gene: 6. The CDR3 is CASTPDRAYGYTF. The CDR3 DNA follows: TGTGCCAGCACCCCGGACAGGGCGTATGGCTACACCTTC.

The V and J genes are TRBV21-1 and TRBJ2-7; the table's D gene call, TRBD2, was not cross checked with the DNA. TRBV21-1 is designated a pseudogene. The CDR3 loop spans 18 amino acids. CDR3 amino acids: CASSSPSKDASGDYEQYF. CDR3 bases: TGTGCCAGCAGCTCGCCCTCAAAAGATGCTAGCGGTGACTACGAGCAGTACTTC.

This rearrangement joins TRBV19 to TRBJ1-1; TRBD1 matches at 7 bases. There are 15 residues in the CDR3. Germline CDR1 LNHDA, CDR2 SQIVND (reference sequence). V was clipped by 6 bases and J by 1 base; unmatched bases: 8. CDR3 sequence: CASSQTGAGNTEAFF. DNA for the CDR3: TGTGCCAGTAGCCAAACAGGGGCTGGGAACACTGAAGCTTTCTTT. The full variable domain, with the rest looked up from reference TRBV19 and TRBJ1-1, is DGGITQSPKYLFRKEGQNVTLSCEQNLNHDAMYWYRQDPGQGLRLIYYSQIVNDFQKGDIAEGYSVSREKKESFPLTVTSAQKNPTAFYLCASSQTGAGNTEAFFGQGTRLTVV.

The chain combines TRBV28 with TRBJ2-7; TRBD2 matches 9 bases. Germline trimming cut 3 bases from V and 7 bases from J; bases unmatched to any gene: 10. Germline V gene sequence: CDR1 MDHEN, CDR2 SYDVKM. The CDR3 sequence is 15 residues long. The CDR3 nucleotides are TGTGCCAGCAGTTTCGTGGTAGCGGGAGCCCGGGAGCAGTACTTC. Translated, it gives CASSFVVAGAREQYF.

This clone has only one observation. V usage is TRBV7-2 and J usage is TRBJ2-2, with 9 bases aligning to TRBD2. This CDR3 has 18 amino acids. Per germline, CDR1 SGHTA and CDR2 FQGNSA. The V gene end was trimmed by 3 bases and the J gene end by 1 base; junction bases not matched to a gene: 9. CDR3: CASSLSSGGFGNTGELFF. DNA for the CDR3: TGTGCCAGCAGCTTGAGTAGCGGGGGCTTCGGGAACACCGGGGAGCTGTTTTTT. The full variable domain, rest sourced from reference TRBV7-2 and TRBJ2-2, is GAGVSQSPSNKVTEKGKDVELRCDPISGHTALYWYRQSLGQGLEFLIYFQGNSAPDKSGLPSDRFSAERTGGSVSTLTIQRTQQEDSAVYLCASSLSSGGFGNTGELFFGEGSRLTVL.

Written as DNA, the CDR3 is TGTGCCAGTGGGGCCCCGGGACTGCAATACAATGAGCAGTTCTTC. This gives the protein CASGAPGLQYNEQFF. This chain joins TRBV19 and TRBJ2-1; tentative D call: TRBD2 (6 bases). Trimming left V 8 bases short and J 4 bases short, with 18 bases between. The CDR3 loop spans 15 amino acids. The germline gives CDR1 LNHDA, CDR2 SQIVND (reference sequence).

This clone was seen once. This chain connects TRBV28 to TRBJ2-7; D is unresolved. Trimming took 5 bases from V and 1 from J, leaving 15 bases between them. In germline, CDR1 is MDHEN, CDR2 SYDVKM. This CDR3 is 15 amino acids long. CDR3 amino acids: CASSQRWRASYEQYF. CDR3 coding DNA: TGTGCCAGCAGTCAGAGGTGGAGAGCGTCCTACGAGCAGTACTTC.

The chain carries TRBV18 and TRBJ2-2, with a weak D call TRBD1 (5 bases). Looked up from germline, CDR1 is KGHSH and CDR2 is LQKENI. Trimming took 3 bases from V and 5 from J, leaving 10 bases between them. This CDR3 contains 14 residues. Here the CDR3 reads CASSPISGTGELFF. In DNA, the CDR3 is TGTGCCAGCTCACCGATCTCAGGGACCGGGGAGCTGTTTTTT. Full variable domain (remainder filled in from reference TRBV18 and TRBJ2-2): NAGVMQNPRHLVRRRGQEARLRCSPMKGHSHVYWYRQLPEEGLKFMVYLQKENIIDESGMPKERFSAEFPKEGPSILRIQQVVRGDSAAYFCASSPISGTGELFFGEGSRLTVL.

The rearrangement uses TRBV9 and TRBJ1-3, with TRBD1 as a possible D gene (5 bases). Germline assignment: CDR1 SGDLS and CDR2 YYNGEE. This CDR3 has 17 amino acids. Deletions cut 0 bases from V and 2 bases from J, with 15 bases between. The CDR3 loop reads CASSVGVGLTPGNTIYF. CDR3 nucleotide sequence: TGTGCCAGCAGCGTAGGTGTGGGACTGACGCCTGGAAACACCATATATTTT.

The V gene is TRBV6-5, the J gene TRBJ2-1; possibly TRBD1 for D (6 bases). Trimming cost V 5 bases and J 10 bases, with 12 bases left between them. The CDR3 covers 12 residues. The germline V gene has CDR1 MNHEY and CDR2 SVGAGI. The CDR3 reads CASSPGDWEQFF. The CDR3 region has the DNA TGTGCCAGCAGTCCAGGGGATTGGGAGCAGTTCTTC.

As DNA, the CDR3 is TGTGCCAGCAGCCAAGGGGGACTAAACACCGGGGAGCTGTTTTTT. It yields the protein CASSQGGLNTGELFF. The genes are TRBV3-1 (or the pseudogene TRBV3-2) and TRBJ2-2; 7 bases align to TRBD2. CDR1 LGHDT and CDR2 YNNKEL come from the germline V gene (reference sequence). The CDR3 length is 15 residues. V was pared by 1 base and J by 2 bases, with 1 base of the junction left unmatched.